One sample yielded the 12 T cell receptor beta chains listed below, sequenced in a study of blood T cell repertoires in COVID-19 (dated by TCRdb to about 2020). Library creation used the immunoSEQ multiplex PCR assay. TCRdb obtained this table from immuneACCESS and retained in-frame rearrangements with V and J assigned. These tables miss some clones; where compared with another copy, unresolved V genes account for less than half of the shortfall, and the remainder is unexplained. Recorded for this sample are about 73,000 clones; about four fifths of them occurred a single time. The top ten clones comprise approximately 29% of the sample. The sequenced material came from peripheral blood. These receptors all stem from a human donor in a cohort sampled during active COVID-19.

The gene calls are TRBV4-2 and TRBJ2-1, with 7 positions matching TRBD2. V lost 4 bases, J lost 7 bases, and 1 base stayed unmatched. Per germline, CDR1 LGHNA and CDR2 YNFKEQ. CDR3 size: 12 residues. The CDR3 here is CASSRGGNEQFF. The CDR3 DNA reads TGTGCCAGCAGCCGGGGGGGGAATGAGCAGTTCTTC.

The CDR3: CASSLVAGNTRGYTF. The CDR3 region has the DNA TGTGCCAGCAGCTTGGTGGCCGGGAACACCCGTGGCTACACCTTC. The chain joins TRBV5-6 to TRBJ1-2, with D unclear. The CDR3 runs 15 residues. V gave up 0 bases and J gave up 7 bases, with 16 bases separating them. Germline values: CDR1 SGHDT, CDR2 YYEEEE.

J is TRBJ2-7 and V is TRBV2; 9 bases are shared with TRBD2. CDR1 is SNHLY, CDR2 FYNNEI, per germline. The V gene end was trimmed by 6 bases and the J gene end by 3 bases; junction bases not matched to a gene: 6. The CDR3 totals 14 residues. DNA for the CDR3: TGTGCCAGCAGCCGTGGACTAGCGAGCTACGAGCAGTACTTC. Its protein is CASSRGLASYEQYF.

The chain is built from TRBV6-5 and TRBJ1-1; tentative D call: TRBD1 (5 bases). V was cut by 3 bases and J by 4 bases, with 15 bases left in between. The CDR3 length is 15 residues. The V gene's germline CDR1 is MNHEY and CDR2 SVGAGI. In DNA form, the CDR3 reads TGTGCCAGCAGTTATTCCCTCTCCGGGGGCACTGAAGCTTTCTTT. It yields the protein CASSYSLSGGTEAFF.

This clone was recorded only once. The chain joins TRBV7-9 to TRBJ2-5; 7 bases are a match to TRBD2. V shed 1 base and J 4 bases; nucleotides not matched to a gene: 12. The germline V gene encodes CDR1 SEHNR and CDR2 FQNEAQ (reference sequence). This CDR3 region has 17 residues. CDR3 sequence (DNA): TGTGCCAGCAGCTTAGGCCCGGACCGGGGGGTCCGAGAGACCCAGTACTTC. Translating it yields CASSLGPDRGVRETQYF.

This clone was picked up a small number of times. J is TRBJ2-1 and V is TRBV28; TRBD2 might be the D (6 bases). Germline CDR1 MDHEN, CDR2 SYDVKM. The CDR3 covers 14 residues. V was shortened by 6 bases and J by 7 bases, with 16 bases between the two germline ends. Written as DNA, the CDR3 is TGTGCCAGCAGCCGCGCGGGACTCTTGAATGAGCAGTTCTTC. Amino acid sequence: CASSRAGLLNEQFF.

The chain is built from TRBV7-9 and TRBJ1-2, with 7 bases matching TRBD1. Germline V CDR1 and CDR2: SEHNR, FQNEAQ (reference sequence). Germline trimming cut 5 bases from V and 6 bases from J; bases unmatched to any gene: 15. The CDR3 has 16 residues. This CDR3 is CASSILGRDRAHGYTF. The CDR3 DNA follows: TGTGCCAGCAGCATCCTCGGCCGCGACAGGGCCCATGGCTACACCTTC.

The rearrangement links TRBV11-3 to TRBJ1-6, with TRBD1 matching 9 bases. CDR3 length equals 16 residues. V lost 0 bases, J lost 9 bases, and 6 bases stayed unmatched. CDR1 is SGHNT and CDR2 is YENEEA in the germline V gene. This CDR3 is CASSLERGQGRSPLHF. The CDR3 nucleotides are TGTGCCAGCAGCTTAGAGAGGGGACAGGGACGTTCACCCCTCCACTTT. Full variable domain (rest looked up from reference TRBV11-3 and TRBJ1-6): EAGVVQSPRYKIIEKKQPVAFWCNPISGHNTLYWYLQNLGQGPELLIRYENEEAVDDSQLPKDRFSAERLKGVDSTLKIQPAELGDSAVYLCASSLERGQGRSPLHFGNGTRLTVT.

V and J are TRBV9 and TRBJ2-2; 11 nucleotides match TRBD1. This CDR3 has 17 amino acids. The V segment lost 3 bases and the J segment 6 bases; nucleotides outside the gene matches: 10. Germline V gene sequence: CDR1 SGDLS, CDR2 YYNGEE. CDR3 sequence reads: CASSGISDRGRAGELFF. In DNA form, the CDR3 reads TGTGCCAGCAGCGGCATCTCGGACAGGGGGCGGGCCGGGGAGCTGTTTTTT. Variable domain in full (rest from reference TRBV9 and TRBJ2-2): DSGVTQTPKHLITATGQRVTLRCSPRSGDLSVYWYQQSLDQGLQFLIQYYNGEERAKGNILERFSAQQFPDLHSELNLSSLELGDSALYFCASSGISDRGRAGELFFGEGSRLTVL.

V usage is TRBV2 and J usage is TRBJ1-5, with a weak D call TRBD1 (5 bases). V shed 2 bases and J shed 9 bases, with 17 bases lying between them. Germline V gene lookup returns CDR1 SNHLY and CDR2 FYNNEI. The CDR3 is made up of 15 amino acids. The CDR3 region has the DNA TGTGCCAGCAGTGAACTTTCTGGGGCCGTAGGGCCCCAGCATTTT. It is translated as CASSELSGAVGPQHF.

The chain is built from TRBV6-5 and TRBJ1-2, with D possibly matching TRBD1 (5 bases). This CDR3 comprises 15 residues. Germline loops: CDR1 MNHEY, CDR2 SVGAGI. Deletions cut 6 bases from V and 6 bases from J, with 20 bases between. DNA for the CDR3: TGTGCCAGCAGCGTACCCCGGGACTATGAGGATGGCTACACCTTC. Its translation: CASSVPRDYEDGYTF.

The chain recombines TRBV7-9 with TRBJ2-1; a weak D match, TRBD1 (8 bases). This CDR3 is built from 13 residues. The germline V and J ends were trimmed by 11 bases and 6 bases, with 17 bases remaining between them. CDR1 and CDR2 (germline): SEHNR, FQNEAQ (reference sequence). The DNA of the CDR3 is TGTGCCTCCAACAGGGGGACTACCAATGAGCAGTTCTTC. It specifies CASNRGTTNEQFF.